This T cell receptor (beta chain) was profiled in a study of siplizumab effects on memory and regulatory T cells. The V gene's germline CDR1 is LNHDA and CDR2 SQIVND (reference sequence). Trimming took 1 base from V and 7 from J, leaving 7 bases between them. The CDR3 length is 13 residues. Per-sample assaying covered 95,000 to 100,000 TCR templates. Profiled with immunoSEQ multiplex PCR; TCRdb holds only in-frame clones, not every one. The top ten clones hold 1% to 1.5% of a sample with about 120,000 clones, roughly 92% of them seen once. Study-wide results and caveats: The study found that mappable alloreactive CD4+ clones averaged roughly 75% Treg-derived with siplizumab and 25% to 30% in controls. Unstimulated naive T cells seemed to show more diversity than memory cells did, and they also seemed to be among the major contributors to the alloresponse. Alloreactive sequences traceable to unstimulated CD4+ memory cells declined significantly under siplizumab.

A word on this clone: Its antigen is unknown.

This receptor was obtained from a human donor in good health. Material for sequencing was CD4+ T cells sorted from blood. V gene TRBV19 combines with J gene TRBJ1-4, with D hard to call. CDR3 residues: CASSIGFTEKLFF. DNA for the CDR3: TGTGCCAGTAGTATAGGGTTTACTGAAAAACTGTTTTTT. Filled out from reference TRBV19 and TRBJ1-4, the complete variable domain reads DGGITQSPKYLFRKEGQNVTLSCEQNLNHDAMYWYRQDPGQGLRLIYYSQIVNDFQKGDIAEGYSVSREKKESFPLTVTSAQKNPTAFYLCASSIGFTEKLFFGSGTQLSVL.